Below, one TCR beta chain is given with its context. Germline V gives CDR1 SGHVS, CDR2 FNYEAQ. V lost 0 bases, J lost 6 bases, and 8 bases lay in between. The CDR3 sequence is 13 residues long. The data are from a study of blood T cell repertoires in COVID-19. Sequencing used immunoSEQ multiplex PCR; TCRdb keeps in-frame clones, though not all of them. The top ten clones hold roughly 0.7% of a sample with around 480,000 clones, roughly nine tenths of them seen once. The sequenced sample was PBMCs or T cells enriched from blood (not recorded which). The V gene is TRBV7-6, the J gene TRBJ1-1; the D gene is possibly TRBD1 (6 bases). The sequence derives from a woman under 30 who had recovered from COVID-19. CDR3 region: CASSLARGSEAFF. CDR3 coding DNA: TGTGCCAGCAGCTTAGCAAGGGGGTCTGAAGCTTTCTTT.